This TCR beta chain was retrieved from a study of beta chain features in type 1 diabetes. Findings and caveats of the study: The cDNA sequencing approach could over-represent high-TCR-expressing cells. Researchers report that Type 1 diabetes patients had moderately but significantly shorter TCRB CDR3s across all four CD4+ subsets.

With 0 bases removed from V and 6 bases from J, the gap between germline ends came to 14 bases. This CDR3 comprises 15 residues. In germline, CDR1 is MGHRA, CDR2 YSYEKL. Note on this clone: Its antigen is not known.

The investigators reverse transcribed all of the isolated RNA, so they sequenced expressed TCRB transcripts. Data came from immunoSEQ multiplex PCR; TCRdb stores just in-frame clones and leaves some out. The data show over 650,000 clones, with more than 12% seen just once and nearly 0.04% held by the top ten. The sequence was obtained from a man aged 18 to 29 with type 1 diabetes. The genes are TRBV4-1 and TRBJ1-2; a weak D match, TRBD1 (6 bases). Material: naive CD4+ T cells from blood. CDR3 coding DNA: TGCGCCAGCAGCCAAGATCAACAGGGAAGGGATGGCTACACCTTC. Its translation is CASSQDQQGRDGYTF.